These T cell receptor beta chains were read from a single sample in a study of PD-L1 blockade in urothelial cancer. Data came from immunoSEQ multiplex PCR; TCRdb stores just in-frame clones and leaves some out. The sample has tens of thousands of clones, over 65% seen once. Here the sequenced sample was PBMCs, taken around atezolizumab (anti-PD-L1) treatment. These receptors came from a man between 60 and 75 years old with urothelial cancer. Both conserved end residues are part of each CDR3. The order of the fields is clone size, J gene, V gene, D gene, CDR3 DNA, CDR3 protein. A D gene is named only where the DNA matches it firmly. The size entry is marked missing in some rows and otherwise reads once, few, many or a size class.

NA TRBJ1-2 TRBV2 TRBD1 TGTGCCAGCAGTGGGACAGGGGGTTCCTATGGCTACACCTTC CASSGTGGSYGYTF
NA TRBJ1-4 TRBV5-1 NA TGCGCCAGCAGCTTGTCGGGGGAAGAAGAAAAACTGTTTTTT CASSLSGEEEKLFF
NA TRBJ2-1 TRBV5-1 NA TGCGCCAGCAGCTATGATGTCGGGGGTGGTGAGCAGTTCTTC CASSYDVGGGEQFF
NA TRBJ2-5 TRBV9 NA TGTGCCAGCAGCGGAACCGGGACTCACCAAGAGACCCAGTACTTC CASSGTGTHQETQYF
NA TRBJ1-4 TRBV6-1 TRBD1 TGTGCCAGCAGGGAAACAGGGGGCGCGGAAGCAACTAATGAAAAACTGTTTTTT CASRETGGAEATNEKLFF
NA TRBJ1-2 TRBV7-9 NA TGTGCCAGCAGCGAGGCGGCAGGGCAAGCTAACTATGGCTACACCTTC CASSEAAGQANYGYTF
few TRBJ1-6 TRBV28 NA TGTGCCAGCAACCAAGGGGGAACGAGTTCACCCCTCCACTTT CASNQGGTSSPLHF
NA TRBJ1-4 TRBV12-5 TRBD1 TGTGCTAGTGGTTTGAGCCCAGAGGCAGGGGGTACTGAAAAACTGTTTTTT CASGLSPEAGGTEKLFF
NA TRBJ2-7 TRBV6-5 TRBD1 TGTGCCAGCAGCCCGGCGTTAGACAGGGGGCTAAGGCAGTACTTC CASSPALDRGLRQYF
NA TRBJ2-7 TRBV5-5 NA TGTGCCAGCAGCGCGGCCCGTTGGACAGAGGAGCAGTACTTC CASSAARWTEEQYF
NA TRBJ1-4 TRBV2 TRBD1 TGTGCCAGCAGTGACGCGACAGGGTTGGCTAATGAAAAACTGTTTTTT CASSDATGLANEKLFF
NA TRBJ2-5 TRBV5-1 TRBD2 TGCGCCAGCAGGTCTAGCGGGGCCCAAGAGACCCAGTACTTC CASRSSGAQETQYF
NA TRBJ2-7 TRBV29-1 TRBD1 TGCAGCGTGGGTGGGGACAGGCTCCGGGAGCAGTACTTC CSVGGDRLREQYF
NA TRBJ2-2 TRBV11-2 NA TGTGCCAGCAGCCGAGATTTAAGCACCGGGGAGCTGTTTTTT CASSRDLSTGELFF
NA TRBJ2-3 TRBV5-4 TRBD1 TGTGCCAGCAGCCCCTTGGGGACAGGGCTCGGCACAGATACGCAGTATTTT CASSPLGTGLGTDTQYF
NA TRBJ1-2 TRBV7-6 TRBD1 TGTGCCAGCAGCCCCGATCCGGGACAGGGGAACTATGGCTACACCTTC CASSPDPGQGNYGYTF
NA TRBJ2-1 TRBV23-1 NA TGCGCCAGCAGTCAATCCGGACACTACAATGAGCAGTTCTTC CASSQSGHYNEQFF
NA TRBJ2-5 TRBV7-2 NA TGTGCCAGCAGCCCCGGGACTGAAGGCTGGGGGACCCAGTACTTC CASSPGTEGWGTQYF
NA TRBJ2-7 TRBV28 NA TGTGCCAGCGGCCCTGGACTCATTACACAGTACGAGCAGTACTTC CASGPGLITQYEQYF
few TRBJ1-2 TRBV29-1 TRBD1 TGCAGCGTTATTGGGGGGTGGGCAGGGGGAAGCTATGGCTACACCTTC CSVIGGWAGGSYGYTF
NA TRBJ2-4 TRBV30 TRBD1 TGTGCCTGGAATCTTGGACAGGTTGCCAAAAACATTCAGTACTTC CAWNLGQVAKNIQYF
NA TRBJ2-3 TRBV28 TRBD1 TGTGCCAGCAGTCCTCGGACAGGCCCCACAGATACGCAGTATTTT CASSPRTGPTDTQYF
few TRBJ2-2 TRBV6-1 NA TGTGCCGGGCAAGGCAGGACGAACACCGGGGAGCTGTTTTTT CAGQGRTNTGELFF
NA TRBJ1-2 TRBV10-3 NA TGTGCCATCAGTGATGCCGTCGGCAGGGCTTCCGATGGCTACACCTTC CAISDAVGRASDGYTF
NA TRBJ2-7 TRBV6-7 TRBD1 TGTGCCAGCAGTTCCGGCCGCGCGGGACAGGGTTACTACGAGCAGTACTTC CASSSGRAGQGYYEQYF
NA TRBJ2-7 TRBV28 NA TGTGCCAGCAGTATAACAGGGAAGAGGCACGAGCAGTACTTC CASSITGKRHEQYF
NA TRBJ1-2 TRBV2 NA TGTGCCAGCAGGGCCCACGGAGCTGACTATGGCTACACCTTC CASRAHGADYGYTF